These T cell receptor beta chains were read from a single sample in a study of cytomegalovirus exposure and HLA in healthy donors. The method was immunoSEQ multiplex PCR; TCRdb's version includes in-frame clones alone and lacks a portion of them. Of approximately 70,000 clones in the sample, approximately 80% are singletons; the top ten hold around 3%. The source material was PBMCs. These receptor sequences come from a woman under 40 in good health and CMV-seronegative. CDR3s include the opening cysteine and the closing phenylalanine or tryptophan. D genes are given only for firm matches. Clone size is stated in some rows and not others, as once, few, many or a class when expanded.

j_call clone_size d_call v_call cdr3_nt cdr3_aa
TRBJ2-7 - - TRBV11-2 TGTGCCAGCAGCCGTAACCCCGGGTCCAACGGCGGGCAGTACTTC CASSRNPGSNGGQYF
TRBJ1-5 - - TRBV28 TGTGCCAACCACCATTCCGACAGAACCAGGCAGCCCCAGCATTTT CANHHSDRTRQPQHF
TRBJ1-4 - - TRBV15 TGTGCCACCAGCAGAGACAGAACAGGGTCTAATGAAAAACTGTTTTTT CATSRDRTGSNEKLFF
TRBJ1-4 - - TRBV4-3 TGCGCCAGCAGCCAAACTCTTGAGGAAAAACTGTTTTTT CASSQTLEEKLFF
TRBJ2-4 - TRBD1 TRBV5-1 TGCGCCAGCAGCCCTACCCTCGGACAGGGGGGGAACATTCAGTACTTC CASSPTLGQGGNIQYF
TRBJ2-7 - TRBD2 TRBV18 TGTGCCAGCTCACCCAAGCGGGGGGGCCGATACGAGCAGTACTTC CASSPKRGGRYEQYF
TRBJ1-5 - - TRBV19 TGTGCCAGTAGTACGGGACACCCTAGCAATCAGCCCCAGCATTTT CASSTGHPSNQPQHF
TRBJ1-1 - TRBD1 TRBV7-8 TGTGCCAGCAGCTGGGAAGGACAGGTGAACACTGAAGCTTTCTTT CASSWEGQVNTEAFF
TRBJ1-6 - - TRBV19 TGTGCCACCTCGGTGGGGGGGCCCCTTAATTCACCCCTCCACTTT CATSVGGPLNSPLHF
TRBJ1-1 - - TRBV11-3 TGTGCCAGCAGCTTCGGCAGGGTTAAAACTGAAGCTTTCTTT CASSFGRVKTEAFF
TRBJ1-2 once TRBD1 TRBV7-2 TGTGCCAGCAGCTTGGGACAGGGCAACTATGGCTACACCTTC CASSLGQGNYGYTF
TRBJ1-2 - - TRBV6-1 TGTGCCAGCAGCGAAACGATACTGACAGCTAACTATGGCTACACCTTC CASSETILTANYGYTF
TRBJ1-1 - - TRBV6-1 TGTGCCAGCAGGGGGAGGGTGAACACTGAAGCTTTCTTT CASRGRVNTEAFF
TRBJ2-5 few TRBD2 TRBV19 TGTGCCAGTAGTATACCTCCTCTAGCGGGGACCCAAGAGACCCAGTACTTC CASSIPPLAGTQETQYF
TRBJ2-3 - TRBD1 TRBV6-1 TGTGCCAGCAGAGGACAGGGGGGCACAGATACGCAGTATTTT CASRGQGGTDTQYF
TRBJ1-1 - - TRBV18 TGTGCCAGCTCACCACCGCTGACAGTGAACACTGAAGCTTTCTTT CASSPPLTVNTEAFF
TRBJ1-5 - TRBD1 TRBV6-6 TGTGCCAGCAGTTACTCGGGACAGGGAAAAGGGCCCCAGCATTTT CASSYSGQGKGPQHF
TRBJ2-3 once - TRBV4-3 TGCGCCAGCAGCCAAAACAGAGCTAGCACAGATACGCAGTATTTT CASSQNRASTDTQYF
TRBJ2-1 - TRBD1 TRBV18 TGTGCCAGCTCACTAAGCACAGGGGGCTCCTACAATGAGCAGTTCTTC CASSLSTGGSYNEQFF
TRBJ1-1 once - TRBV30 TGTGCCTGGAGTCCGAATTCACAGGGAACTGAAGCTTTCTTT CAWSPNSQGTEAFF
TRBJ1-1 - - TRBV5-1 - CASSVHRLRTLKLSLDKAPPEAFF
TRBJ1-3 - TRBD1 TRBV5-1 TGCGCCAGCAGCTTGGATGGACAGGGGGCTGGTGGAAACACCATATATTTT CASSLDGQGAGGNTIYF
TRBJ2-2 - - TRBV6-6 TGTGCCAGCAGTTACTCATCGGGGACCGGGGAGCTGTTTTTT CASSYSSGTGELFF
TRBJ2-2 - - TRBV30 TGTGCCTGGAGTCAAGGTTGGGCTAACACCGGGGAGCTGTTTTTT CAWSQGWANTGELFF
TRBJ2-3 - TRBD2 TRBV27 TGTGCCAGCAGTTTCCTAGCGGGGGTATACACAGATACGCAGTATTTT CASSFLAGVYTDTQYF
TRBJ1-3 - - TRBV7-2 TGTGCCAGCAGCTTAGACAGGGATAGCGCGAACACCATATATTTT CASSLDRDSANTIYF
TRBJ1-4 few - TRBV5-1 TGCGCCAGCAGCCCCGGAGTAGGTGGTGAAAAACTGTTTTTT CASSPGVGGEKLFF
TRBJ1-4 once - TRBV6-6 TGTGCCAGCAGTTCCCGGAGGGCCAATGAAAAACTGTTTTTT CASSSRRANEKLFF
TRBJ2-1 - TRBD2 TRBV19 TGTGCCAGTAGTATGAGCGGGGGCAGGGACAATGAGCAGTTCTTC CASSMSGGRDNEQFF
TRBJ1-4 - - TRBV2 TGTGCCAGCAGTGAAGTAGGAGGGAGGGGTGAAAAACTGTTTTTT CASSEVGGRGEKLFF
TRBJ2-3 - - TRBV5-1 TGCGCCAGCAGCCAGGACAGTTACACAGATACGCAGTATTTT CASSQDSYTDTQYF
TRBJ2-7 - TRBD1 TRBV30 TGTGCCTGGAGTGCGGACAGGGTTCGTAACGAGCAGTACTTC CAWSADRVRNEQYF
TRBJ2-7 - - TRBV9 TGTGCCAGCAGCCCTGATGGGGGGTGGTGGGAGCAGTACTTC CASSPDGGWWEQYF
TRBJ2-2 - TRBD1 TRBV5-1 TGCGCCAGCAGCACGGGACAGCCGCCGACCGGGGAGCTGTTTTTT CASSTGQPPTGELFF
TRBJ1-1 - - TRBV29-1 TGCAGCGTTGAAGGGCGGATGAACACTGAAGCTTTCTTT CSVEGRMNTEAFF
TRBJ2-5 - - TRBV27 TGTGCCAGCAGTTACGACTCCTCGGTTCGGGAGACCCAGTACTTC CASSYDSSVRETQYF
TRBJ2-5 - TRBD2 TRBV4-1 TGCGCCAGCAGCCAAGGACAAGGGACTAGCGGGGCTAAGCAAGAGACCCAGTACTTC CASSQGQGTSGAKQETQYF
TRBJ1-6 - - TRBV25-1 TGTGCCAGCAGGGACGGAGGGAAGTGGTCACCCCTCCACTTT CASRDGGKWSPLHF
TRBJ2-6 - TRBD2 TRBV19 TGTGCCACGGGACTACTGTCTGGGGCCAACGTCCTGACTTTC CATGLLSGANVLTF
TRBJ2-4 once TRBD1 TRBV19 TGTGCCAGTAAGAACAGGGGAAAGGCCAAAAACATTCAGTACTTC CASKNRGKAKNIQYF